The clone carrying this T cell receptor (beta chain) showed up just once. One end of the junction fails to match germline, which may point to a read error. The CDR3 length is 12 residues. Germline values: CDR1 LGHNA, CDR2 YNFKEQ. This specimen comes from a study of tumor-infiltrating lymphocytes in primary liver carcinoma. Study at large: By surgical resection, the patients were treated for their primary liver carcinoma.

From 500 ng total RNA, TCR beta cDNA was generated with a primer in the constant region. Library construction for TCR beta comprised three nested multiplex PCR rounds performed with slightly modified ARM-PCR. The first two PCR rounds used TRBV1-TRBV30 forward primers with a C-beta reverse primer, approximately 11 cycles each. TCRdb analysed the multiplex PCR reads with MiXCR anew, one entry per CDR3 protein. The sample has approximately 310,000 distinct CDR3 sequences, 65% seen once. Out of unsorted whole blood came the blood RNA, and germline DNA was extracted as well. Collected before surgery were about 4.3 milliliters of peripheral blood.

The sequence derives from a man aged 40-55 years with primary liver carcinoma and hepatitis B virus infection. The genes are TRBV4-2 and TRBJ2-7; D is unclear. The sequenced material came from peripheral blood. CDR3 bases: TGTGCCAACAGCCAAAATCGGAACGAGCAGTACTTC. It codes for CANSQNRNEQYF.